This T cell receptor beta chain was obtained from a study of T cell responses to AZD1222 COVID-19 vaccine. Study details: It was second doses at about 4 or about 12 weeks that were pooled. Study-level points and caveats: Only six AZD1222 recipients tested seropositive at baseline. Of spike-specific TCRs, nearly half reportedly target regions left unmutated in variants. Following two doses of AZD1222, Spike-specific TCR breadth and depth rose.

Trimming cost V 2 bases and J 4 bases, with 11 bases left between them. The CDR3 is made up of 14 amino acids. CDR1 and CDR2 from the germline V gene are SEHNR and FQNEAQ (reference sequence). The data were produced by immunoSEQ multiplex PCR, yet TCRdb's version contains in-frame clones alone and is incomplete. The sample has some 150,000 clones, approximately 93% seen once. Worth noting for this clone: The antigen is undetermined.

The chain carries TRBV7-9 and TRBJ1-2, with D unresolved. The TCR was taken from an adult in good health. This specimen consisted of peripheral blood, obtained on day 0 of AZD1222 vaccination. The CDR3 coding sequence is TGTGCCAGCAGCTTAAATCAAGTTGGCTATGGCTACACCTTC. Translated: CASSLNQVGYGYTF.